This is a list of T cell receptor beta chains from one sample in a study of cytotoxic CD8 clonotypes in ibrutinib-treated CLL. The method was immunoSEQ multiplex PCR; TCRdb's version includes in-frame clones alone and lacks a portion of them. The sample yields some 130,000 clones, more than 75% seen once. Sequences were derived from PBMCs, sampled after 24 months of ibrutinib treatment. The receptors here all came from a human donor with chronic lymphocytic leukemia. Each CDR3 is given with its conserved first and last residue. D genes are given only for firm matches. Only some rows state a clone size, as once, few, many or a class for expanded clones.

TRBD2 | few | TRBJ2-7 | TRBV7-6 | CASSPLTSGGTYEQYF | TGTGCCAGCAGCCCCCTGACTAGCGGGGGGACCTACGAGCAGTACTTC
NA | NA | TRBJ1-4 | TRBV7-9 | CASSLDWGANEKLFF | TGTGCCAGCAGCTTAGATTGGGGGGCTAATGAAAAACTGTTTTTT
TRBD1 | NA | TRBJ2-7 | TRBV6-5 | CASSYEDRDEQYF | TGTGCCAGCAGTTACGAGGACAGGGACGAGCAGTACTTC
TRBD2 | NA | TRBJ2-3 | TRBV9 | CASRRTSGTNTDTQYF | TGTGCCAGCCGGAGGACTAGCGGGACCAACACAGATACGCAGTATTTT
NA | NA | TRBJ1-2 | TRBV28 | CASKARSNYGYTF | TGTGCCAGCAAGGCACGCTCTAACTATGGCTACACCTTC
NA | NA | TRBJ2-6 | TRBV15 | CATTVPGANVLTF | TGTGCCACCACAGTCCCTGGGGCCAACGTCCTGACTTTC
NA | NA | TRBJ2-2 | TRBV4-3 | CASGAVRGGELFF | TGCGCCAGCGGGGCCGTCCGGGGCGGGGAGCTGTTTTTT
NA | NA | TRBJ1-2 | TRBV6-1 | CASRWGWGYGYTF | TGTGCCAGCCGGTGGGGGTGGGGCTATGGCTACACCTTC
TRBD2 | NA | TRBJ2-1 | TRBV9 | CASSVGLADAYNEQFF | TGTGCCAGCAGCGTAGGACTAGCGGACGCTTACAATGAGCAGTTCTTC
NA | NA | TRBJ2-7 | TRBV19 | CASSITRQGNEQYF | TGTGCCAGTAGTATAACGCGGCAGGGTAACGAGCAGTACTTC
TRBD1 | many | TRBJ1-5 | TRBV4-3 | CASSQEWTGDQPQHF | TGCGCCAGCAGCCAAGAGTGGACAGGGGATCAGCCCCAGCATTTT
NA | NA | TRBJ1-2 | TRBV27 | CASSKTQVRGYTF | TGTGCCAGCAGCAAAACTCAGGTCCGCGGCTACACCTTC
TRBD1 | NA | TRBJ2-7 | TRBV6-6 | CASSQTTGGGYEQYF | TGTGCCAGCAGTCAAACGACAGGGGGAGGGTACGAGCAGTACTTC
NA | few | TRBJ2-6 | TRBV28 | CASSRDTFSGANVLTF | TGTGCCAGCAGCCGGGACACTTTCTCTGGGGCCAACGTCCTGACTTTC
NA | NA | TRBJ1-2 | TRBV19 | CASSIRRDYGYTF | TGTGCCAGTAGTATACGACGGGACTATGGCTACACCTTC
NA | once | TRBJ1-6 | TRBV7-8 | CASSLGPGGYNSPLHF | TGTGCCAGCAGCTTAGGCCCGGGAGGGTATAATTCACCCCTCCACTTT
NA | NA | TRBJ2-7 | TRBV28 | CASSFKVTGAYEQYF | TGTGCCAGCAGTTTTAAGGTCACCGGGGCCTACGAGCAGTACTTC
NA | NA | TRBJ2-5 | TRBV4-2 | CASSPPGQETQYF | TGTGCCAGCAGCCCCCCAGGGCAAGAGACCCAGTACTTC
NA | NA | TRBJ2-5 | TRBV28 | CASTEGPAQETQYF | TGTGCCAGCACCGAGGGTCCAGCACAAGAGACCCAGTACTTC
NA | few | TRBJ2-5 | TRBV4-2 | CASSQGEGPEETQYF | TGTGCCAGCAGCCAAGGCGAGGGCCCGGAAGAGACCCAGTACTTC
NA | NA | TRBJ1-2 | TRBV5-1 | CASSLAWGVYGYTF | TGCGCCAGCAGCTTGGCCTGGGGGGTTTATGGCTACACCTTC
NA | NA | TRBJ2-7 | TRBV7-9 | CATRGGDEQYF | TGTGCCACCAGAGGGGGGGACGAGCAGTACTTC
TRBD2 | NA | TRBJ2-3 | TRBV4-3 | CASSQGLGTDTQYF | TGCGCCAGCAGCCAGGGACTAGGAACAGATACGCAGTATTTT
TRBD2 | NA | TRBJ2-5 | TRBV7-2 | CASSRESGRGTQYF | TGTGCCAGCAGCCGGGAGAGCGGGAGGGGGACCCAGTACTTC
NA | few | TRBJ2-7 | TRBV9 | CASSVVPEGGEQYF | TGTGCCAGCAGCGTAGTACCCGAAGGGGGCGAGCAGTACTTC
NA | few | TRBJ2-1 | TRBV5-4 | CASSLSGTPGRDEQFF | TGTGCCAGCAGCTTGTCTGGGACACCGGGAAGGGATGAGCAGTTCTTC
NA | NA | TRBJ2-4 | TRBV28 | CASSLRSRAIQYF | TGTGCCAGCAGTCTACGCAGCCGGGCCATTCAGTACTTC
TRBD1 | NA | TRBJ2-7 | TRBV18 | CASSPFPGTGGHEQYF | TGTGCCAGCTCACCATTCCCCGGGACAGGGGGTCACGAGCAGTACTTC
TRBD1 | NA | TRBJ1-1 | TRBV4-2 | CASSQAGDRLNTEAFF | TGTGCCAGCAGCCAAGCTGGGGACAGGCTGAACACTGAAGCTTTCTTT
NA | NA | TRBJ2-2 | TRBV7-6 | CASSPREGQGNTGELFF | TGTGCCAGCAGCCCCCGTGAAGGGCAGGGGAACACCGGGGAGCTGTTTTTT
NA | many | TRBJ2-7 | TRBV9 | CASSSGTVYEQYF | TGTGCCAGCAGCTCCGGGACGGTCTACGAGCAGTACTTC
TRBD1 | NA | TRBJ1-4 | TRBV2 | CASRVQGAAEKLFF | TGTGCCAGCAGAGTACAGGGGGCGGCGGAAAAACTGTTTTTT
TRBD1 | NA | TRBJ1-1 | TRBV9 | CASSVGWTGRDTEAFF | TGTGCCAGCAGCGTAGGTTGGACAGGGAGGGACACTGAAGCTTTCTTT
NA | NA | TRBJ1-4 | TRBV7-9 | CASSRLGPPNEKLFF | TGTGCCAGCAGCCGGTTAGGGCCGCCCAATGAAAAACTGTTTTTT
NA | NA | TRBJ2-7 | TRBV7-6 | CASSPVAGEQYF | TGTGCCAGCAGCCCTGTGGCCGGCGAGCAGTACTTC
TRBD1 | NA | TRBJ1-2 | TRBV5-1 | CASRITGDYGYTF | TGCGCCAGCAGAATAACAGGGGACTATGGCTACACCTTC
TRBD2 | NA | TRBJ2-3 | TRBV7-3 | CASSPRLARRWGYF | TGTGCCAGCAGCCCTCGACTAGCGAGGCGCTGGGGGTATTTT
TRBD1 | few | TRBJ1-1 | TRBV5-6 | CASSLVGQEAFF | TGTGCCAGCAGCTTGGTGGGACAGGAAGCTTTCTTT
NA | NA | TRBJ1-4 | TRBV18 | CASSPPVAGREKLFF | TGTGCCAGCTCACCACCGGTGGCAGGGAGGGAAAAACTGTTTTTT
NA | NA | TRBJ2-1 | TRBV7-3 | CASSWGYSTDEQFF | TGTGCCAGCAGCTGGGGGTACTCCACCGATGAGCAGTTCTTC
TRBD2 | NA | TRBJ2-7 | TRBV7-8 | CASSSGPGLADYEQYF | TGTGCCAGCAGCTCCGGACCGGGACTAGCGGACTACGAGCAGTACTTC
NA | NA | TRBJ1-1 | TRBV7-9 | CASSLQDPGSTTEAFF | TGTGCCAGCAGCTTACAAGACCCGGGGAGTACCACTGAAGCTTTCTTT
TRBD2 | NA | TRBJ2-3 | TRBV7-9 | CATSAGSHTQYF | TGTGCCACCTCAGCGGGAAGCCATACGCAGTATTTT
NA | few | TRBJ2-5 | TRBV20-1 | CSVVAEETQYF | TGCAGTGTGGTTGCGGAGGAGACCCAGTACTTC
TRBD2 | NA | TRBJ2-3 | TRBV5-1 | CASSLGGLAGTSRDTQYF | TGCGCCAGCAGCTTAGGGGGACTAGCGGGAACAAGTCGGGATACGCAGTATTTT